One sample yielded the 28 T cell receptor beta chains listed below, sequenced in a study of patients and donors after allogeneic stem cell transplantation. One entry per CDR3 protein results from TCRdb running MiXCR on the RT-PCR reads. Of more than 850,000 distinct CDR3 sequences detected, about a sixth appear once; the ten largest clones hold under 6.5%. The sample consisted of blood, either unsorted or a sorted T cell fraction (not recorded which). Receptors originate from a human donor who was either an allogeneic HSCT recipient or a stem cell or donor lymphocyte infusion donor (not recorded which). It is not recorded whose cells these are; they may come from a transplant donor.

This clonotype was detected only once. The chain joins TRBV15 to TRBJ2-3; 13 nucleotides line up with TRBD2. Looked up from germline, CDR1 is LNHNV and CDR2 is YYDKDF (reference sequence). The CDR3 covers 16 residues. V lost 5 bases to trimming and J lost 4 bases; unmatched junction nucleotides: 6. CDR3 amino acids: CATSGGLAGSPDTQYF. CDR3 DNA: TGTGCCACCAGCGGGGGACTAGCGGGATCGCCAGATACGCAGTATTTT.

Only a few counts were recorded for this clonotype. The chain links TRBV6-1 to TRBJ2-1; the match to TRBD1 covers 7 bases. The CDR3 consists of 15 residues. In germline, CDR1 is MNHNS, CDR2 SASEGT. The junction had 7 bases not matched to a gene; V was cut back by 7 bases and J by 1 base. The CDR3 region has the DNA TGTGCCAGCATGAGCAGGGGGAAATCCTACAATGAGCAGTTCTTC. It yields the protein CASMSRGKSYNEQFF.

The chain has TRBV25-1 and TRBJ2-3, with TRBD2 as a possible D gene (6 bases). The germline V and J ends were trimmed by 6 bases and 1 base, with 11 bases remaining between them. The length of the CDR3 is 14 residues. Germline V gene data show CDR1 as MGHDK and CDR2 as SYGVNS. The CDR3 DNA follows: TGTGCCAGCAGAAGCGGGCAACGCACAGATACGCAGTATTTT. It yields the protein CASRSGQRTDTQYF. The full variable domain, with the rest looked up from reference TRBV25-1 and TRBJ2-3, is EADIYQTPRYLVIGTGKKITLECSQTMGHDKMYWYQQDPGMELHLIHYSYGVNSTEKGDLSSESTVSRIRTEHFPLTLESARPSHTSQYLCASRSGQRTDTQYFGPGTRLTVL.

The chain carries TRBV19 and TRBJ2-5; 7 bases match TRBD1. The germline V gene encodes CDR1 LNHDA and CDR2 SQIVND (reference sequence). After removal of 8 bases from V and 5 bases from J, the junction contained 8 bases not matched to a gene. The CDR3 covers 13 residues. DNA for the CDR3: TGTGCCAGTGAATCGGGACAGCGCGAGACCCAGTACTTC. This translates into CASESGQRETQYF. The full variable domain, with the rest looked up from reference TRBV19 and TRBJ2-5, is DGGITQSPKYLFRKEGQNVTLSCEQNLNHDAMYWYRQDPGQGLRLIYYSQIVNDFQKGDIAEGYSVSREKKESFPLTVTSAQKNPTAFYLCASESGQRETQYFGPGTRLLVL.

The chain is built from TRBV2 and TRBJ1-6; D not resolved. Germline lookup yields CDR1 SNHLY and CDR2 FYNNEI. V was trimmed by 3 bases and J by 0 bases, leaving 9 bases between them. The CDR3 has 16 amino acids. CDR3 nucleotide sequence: TGTGCCAGCAGTGATTGTTCGGGCTCCTATAATTCACCCCTCCACTTT. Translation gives CASSDCSGSYNSPLHF.

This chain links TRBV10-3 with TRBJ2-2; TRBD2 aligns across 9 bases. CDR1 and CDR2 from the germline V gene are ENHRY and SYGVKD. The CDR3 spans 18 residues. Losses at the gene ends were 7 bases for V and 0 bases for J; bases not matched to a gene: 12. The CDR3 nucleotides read TGTGCCATCACTCACAGGGGCCTAGCGGGGTCGAACACCGGGGAGCTGTTTTTT. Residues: CAITHRGLAGSNTGELFF.

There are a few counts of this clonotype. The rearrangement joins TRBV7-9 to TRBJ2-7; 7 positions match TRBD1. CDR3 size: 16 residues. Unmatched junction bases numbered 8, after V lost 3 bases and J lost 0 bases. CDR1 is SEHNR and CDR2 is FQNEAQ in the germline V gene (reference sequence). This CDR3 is CASSFRPRDSSYEQYF. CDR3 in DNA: TGTGCCAGCAGCTTCCGGCCTCGGGACAGCTCCTACGAGCAGTACTTC. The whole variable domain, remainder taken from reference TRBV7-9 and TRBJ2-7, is DTGVSQNPRHKITKRGQNVTFRCDPISEHNRLYWYRQTLGQGPEFLTYFQNEAQLEKSRLLSDRFSAERPKGSFSTLEIQRTEQGDSAMYLCASSFRPRDSSYEQYFGPGTRLTVT.

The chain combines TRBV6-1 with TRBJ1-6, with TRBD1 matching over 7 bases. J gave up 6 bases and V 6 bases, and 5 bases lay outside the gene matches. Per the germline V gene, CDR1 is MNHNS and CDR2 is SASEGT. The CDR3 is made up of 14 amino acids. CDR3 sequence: CASRVTGRNSPLHF. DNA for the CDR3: TGTGCCAGCAGGGTGACAGGGCGTAATTCACCCCTCCACTTT.

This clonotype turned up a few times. This CDR3 reads CASSLTRSSNQPQHF. The CDR3 region has the DNA TGTGCCAGCAGCTTAACGAGGAGTTCCAATCAGCCCCAGCATTTT. The chain recombines TRBV7-3 with TRBJ1-5; no clear D. The CDR3 sequence is 15 residues long. Trimming removed 0 bases from V and 3 bases from J, with 9 bases in between. Looked up from germline, CDR1 is SGHTA and CDR2 is FQGTGA.

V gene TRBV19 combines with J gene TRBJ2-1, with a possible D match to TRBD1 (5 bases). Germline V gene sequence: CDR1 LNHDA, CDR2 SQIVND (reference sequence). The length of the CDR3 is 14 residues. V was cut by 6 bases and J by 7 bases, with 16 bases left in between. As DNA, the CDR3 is TGTGCCAGTAGCCTGCTCAGGGTTAGGAATGAGCAGTTCTTC. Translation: CASSLLRVRNEQFF. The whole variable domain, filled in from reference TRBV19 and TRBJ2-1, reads DGGITQSPKYLFRKEGQNVTLSCEQNLNHDAMYWYRQDPGQGLRLIYYSQIVNDFQKGDIAEGYSVSREKKESFPLTVTSAQKNPTAFYLCASSLLRVRNEQFFGPGTRLTVL.

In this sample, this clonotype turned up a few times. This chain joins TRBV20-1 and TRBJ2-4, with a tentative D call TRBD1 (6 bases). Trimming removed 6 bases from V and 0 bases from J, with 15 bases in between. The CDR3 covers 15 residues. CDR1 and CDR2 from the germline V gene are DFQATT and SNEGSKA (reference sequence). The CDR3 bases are TGCAGTGCGACCCACAGGGCCCTAGCCAAAAACATTCAGTACTTC. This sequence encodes CSATHRALAKNIQYF.

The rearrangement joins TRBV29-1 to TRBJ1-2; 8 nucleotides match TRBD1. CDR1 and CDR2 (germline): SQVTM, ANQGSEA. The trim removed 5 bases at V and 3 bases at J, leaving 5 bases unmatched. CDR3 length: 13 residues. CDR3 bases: TGCAGCGTTTACGGACAGGGAGACTATGGCTACACCTTC. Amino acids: CSVYGQGDYGYTF. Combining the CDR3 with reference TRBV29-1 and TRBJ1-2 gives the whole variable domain SAVISQKPSRDICQRGTSLTIQCQVDSQVTMMFWYRQQPGQSLTLIATANQGSEATYESGFVIDKFPISRPNLTFSTLTVSNMSPEDSSIYLCSVYGQGDYGYTFGSGTRLTVV.

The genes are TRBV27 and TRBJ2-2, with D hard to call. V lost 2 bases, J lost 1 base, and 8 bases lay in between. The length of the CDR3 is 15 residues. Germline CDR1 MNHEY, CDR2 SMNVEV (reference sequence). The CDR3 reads CASSLTPRNTGELFF. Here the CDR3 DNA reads TGTGCCAGCAGTTTAACCCCCCGGAACACCGGGGAGCTGTTTTTT.

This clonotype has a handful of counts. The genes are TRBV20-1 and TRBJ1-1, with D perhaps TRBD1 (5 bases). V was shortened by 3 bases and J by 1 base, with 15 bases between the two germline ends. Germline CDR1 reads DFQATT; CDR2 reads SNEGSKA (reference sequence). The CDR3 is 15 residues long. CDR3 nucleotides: TGCAGTGCTAGGGGGGAGGGTGGCGCGAACACTGAAGCTTTCTTT. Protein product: CSARGEGGANTEAFF.

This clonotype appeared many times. CDR3 bases: TGTGCCAGCAGTGGCGGGGTTAACACCGGGGAGCTGTTTTTT. This codes for CASSGGVNTGELFF. The chain is built from TRBV6-2 or TRBV6-3 and TRBJ2-2; weak D call: TRBD2 (6 bases). The CDR3 is made up of 14 amino acids. Trimming took 5 bases from V and 2 from J, leaving 9 bases between them. Germline V CDR1 and CDR2: MNHEY, SVGEGT.

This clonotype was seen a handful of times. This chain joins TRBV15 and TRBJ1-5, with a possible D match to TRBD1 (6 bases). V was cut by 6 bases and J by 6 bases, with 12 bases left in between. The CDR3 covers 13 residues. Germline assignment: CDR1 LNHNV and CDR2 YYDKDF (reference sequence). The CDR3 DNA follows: TGTGCCACCAGTGCGAAAGGGGGTCAGCCCCAGCATTTT. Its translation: CATSAKGGQPQHF.

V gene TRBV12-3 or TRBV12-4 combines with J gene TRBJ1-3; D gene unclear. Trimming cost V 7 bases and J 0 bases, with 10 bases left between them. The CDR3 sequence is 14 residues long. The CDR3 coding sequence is TGTGCCAGCAATATTCGGACCTCTGGAAACACCATATATTTT. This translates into CASNIRTSGNTIYF.

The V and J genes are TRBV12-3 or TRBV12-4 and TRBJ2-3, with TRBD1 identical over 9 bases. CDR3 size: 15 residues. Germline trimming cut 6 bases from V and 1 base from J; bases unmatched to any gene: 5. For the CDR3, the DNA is TGTGCCAGCAGCCCACAGGGGGCCGGCACAGATACGCAGTATTTT. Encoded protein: CASSPQGAGTDTQYF.

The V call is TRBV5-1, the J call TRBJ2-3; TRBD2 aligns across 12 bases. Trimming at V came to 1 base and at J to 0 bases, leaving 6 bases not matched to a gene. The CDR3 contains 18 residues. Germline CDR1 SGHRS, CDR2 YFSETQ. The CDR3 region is CASSLKLAGGPSTDTQYF. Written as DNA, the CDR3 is TGCGCCAGCAGCTTGAAACTAGCGGGGGGCCCTAGCACAGATACGCAGTATTTT.

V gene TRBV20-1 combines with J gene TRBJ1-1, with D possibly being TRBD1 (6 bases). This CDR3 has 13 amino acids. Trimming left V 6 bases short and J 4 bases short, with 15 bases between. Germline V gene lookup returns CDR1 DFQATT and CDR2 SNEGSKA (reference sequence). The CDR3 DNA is TGCAGTGCCTCAGGGGTTGAGGGCACTGAAGCTTTCTTT. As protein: CSASGVEGTEAFF.

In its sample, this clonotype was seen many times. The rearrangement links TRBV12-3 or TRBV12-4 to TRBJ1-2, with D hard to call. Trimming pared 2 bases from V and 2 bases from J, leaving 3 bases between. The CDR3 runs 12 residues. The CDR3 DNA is TGTGCCAGCAGTTTAAGGAACTATGGCTACACCTTC. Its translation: CASSLRNYGYTF.

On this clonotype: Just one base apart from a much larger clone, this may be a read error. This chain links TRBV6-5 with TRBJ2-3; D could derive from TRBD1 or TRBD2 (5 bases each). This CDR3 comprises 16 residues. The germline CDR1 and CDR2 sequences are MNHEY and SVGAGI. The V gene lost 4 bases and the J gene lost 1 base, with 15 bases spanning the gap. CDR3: CASSFLLVGGTDTQYF. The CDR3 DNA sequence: TGTGCCAGCAGTTTTCTACTAGTGGGGGGCACAGATACGCAGTATTTT.

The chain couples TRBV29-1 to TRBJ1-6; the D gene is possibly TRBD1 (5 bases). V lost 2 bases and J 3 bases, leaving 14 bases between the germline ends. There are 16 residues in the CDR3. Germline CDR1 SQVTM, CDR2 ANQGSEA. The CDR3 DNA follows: TGCAGCGTTGAAAGGTGGCTCCAGGGCTATAATTCACCCCTCCACTTT. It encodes CSVERWLQGYNSPLHF.

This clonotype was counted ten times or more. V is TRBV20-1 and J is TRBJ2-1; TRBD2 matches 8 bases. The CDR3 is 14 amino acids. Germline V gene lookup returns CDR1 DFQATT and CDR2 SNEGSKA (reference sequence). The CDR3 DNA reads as TGCAGCGCCCCGGCTGGCGGGAGGTACCATGAGCAGTTCTTC. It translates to CSAPAGGRYHEQFF.

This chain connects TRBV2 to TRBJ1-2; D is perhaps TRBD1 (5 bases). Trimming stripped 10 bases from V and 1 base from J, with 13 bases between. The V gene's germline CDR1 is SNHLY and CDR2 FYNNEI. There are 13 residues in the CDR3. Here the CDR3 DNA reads TGTGCCACTCGGGACGGGAATAACTATGGCTACACCTTC. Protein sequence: CATRDGNNYGYTF.

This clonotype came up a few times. The CDR3 is CASSRGGQTLYQETQYF. The CDR3 coding sequence is TGCGCCAGCAGCCGAGGGGGGCAGACCTTGTACCAAGAGACCCAGTACTTC. The chain combines TRBV5-1 with TRBJ2-5; D could derive from TRBD1 or TRBD2 (6 bases each). Looked up from germline, CDR1 is SGHRS and CDR2 is YFSETQ. CDR3 length: 17 residues. Trimming left V 4 bases short and J 0 bases short, with 19 bases between.

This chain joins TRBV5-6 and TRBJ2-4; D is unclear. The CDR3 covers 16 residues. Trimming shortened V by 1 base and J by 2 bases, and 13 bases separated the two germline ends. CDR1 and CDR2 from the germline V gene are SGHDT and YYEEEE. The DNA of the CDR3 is TGTGCCAGCAGCTTGTATAGAGATAGGACCAAAAACATTCAGTACTTC. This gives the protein CASSLYRDRTKNIQYF.

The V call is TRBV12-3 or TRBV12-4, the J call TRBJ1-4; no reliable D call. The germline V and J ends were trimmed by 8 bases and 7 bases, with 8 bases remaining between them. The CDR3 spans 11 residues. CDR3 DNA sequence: TGTGCCAGCGGAGAAAGTGAAAAACTGTTTTTT. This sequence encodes CASGESEKLFF.